Presented here are 5 T cell receptor beta chains from one specimen sequenced in a study of blood T cell repertoires in COVID-19 (dated by TCRdb to about 2020). Library method: the immunoSEQ multiplex PCR assay. TCRdb limited this immuneACCESS table to in-frame rearrangements with V and J called. A share of clones is missing; checked studies link under half to unresolved V genes, and the rest is unexplained. Here the sample has 140,000 or so clones; about nine tenths occur a single time. Around 11% of the sample is held by the ten biggest clonotypes. The sequenced sample was PBMCs or T cells enriched from blood (not recorded which). These receptors originate from a man in his sixties who had recovered from COVID-19.

This chain connects TRBV24-1 to TRBJ1-1; 11 bases are a match to TRBD1. Germline V lookup: CDR1 KGHDR, CDR2 SFDVKD. The J segment lost 4 bases and the V segment lost 3 bases, leaving 9 bases of the junction unmatched. The CDR3 has 17 residues. The CDR3 protein is CATSDGRTGGFFTEAFF. The DNA for the CDR3 is TGTGCCACCAGTGATGGTAGGACAGGGGGCTTTTTCACTGAAGCTTTCTTT.

The gene calls are TRBV18 and TRBJ2-5; TRBD2 matches at 8 bases. Germline CDR1 and CDR2: KGHSH and LQKENI. The trim removed 3 bases at V and 4 bases at J, leaving 1 base unmatched. CDR3 length: 13 amino acids. DNA of the CDR3: TGTGCCAGCTCACCCGCGGGGGGAGAGACCCAGTACTTC. The encoded protein is CASSPAGGETQYF.

The V and J genes are TRBV28 and TRBJ1-1; tentatively, D is TRBD1 (5 bases). V lost 4 bases to trimming and J lost 8 bases, with 11 bases between them. Germline CDR1 and CDR2: MDHEN and SYDVKM. The CDR3 loop spans 12 amino acids. The CDR3 sequence is CASSWGRQEAFF. For the CDR3, the DNA is TGTGCCAGCAGTTGGGGTCGACAGGAAGCTTTCTTT.

There are a few counts of this clone. V is TRBV4-2 and J is TRBJ2-2; 7 nucleotides agree with TRBD2. Germline trimming cut 0 bases from V and 4 bases from J; bases unmatched to any gene: 8. CDR3 length: 17 residues. Germline V gene data show CDR1 as LGHNA and CDR2 as YNFKEQ. The CDR3 DNA reads TGTGCCAGCAGCCAAGAAAATCCGGGACTAATCACCGGGGAGCTGTTTTTT. The encoded protein is CASSQENPGLITGELFF.

The gene calls are TRBV11-2 and TRBJ2-7; no definite D call. V lost 3 bases and J 4 bases, leaving 13 bases between the germline ends. This CDR3 region has 14 residues. Germline V CDR1 and CDR2: SGHAT, FQNNGV. The CDR3, as DNA: TGTGCCAGCAGCTTTGCGGTCGAGTCTTACGAGCAGTACTTC. This sequence encodes CASSFAVESYEQYF.